What follows are 17 T cell receptor beta chains derived from one specimen sequenced in a study of OX40 agonist ivuxolimab in advanced cancers. TCRdb keeps only in-frame clones here, not all; method: immunoSEQ multiplex PCR. Among some 57,000 clones listed, 75% to 90% were seen once. The sample in question was CD4+ or CD8+ T cells sorted from blood, obtained in a trial of the OX40 agonist ivuxolimab. Receptors originate from an adult with an advanced solid tumor such as melanoma, head and neck, liver or kidney cancer.

The rearrangement joins TRBV4-2 to TRBJ2-1, with TRBD1 matching over 9 bases. J was trimmed by 8 bases and V by 3 bases; bases with no gene match: 11. Germline assignment: CDR1 LGHNA and CDR2 YNFKEQ. There are 16 residues in the CDR3. The CDR3 sequence: CASSHEAGTGFDEQFF. The CDR3, as DNA: TGTGCCAGCAGCCATGAAGCCGGGACAGGGTTTGATGAGCAGTTCTTC.

The genes are TRBV5-6 and TRBJ2-7; no firm D call. The CDR3 sequence is 11 residues long. Trimming cost V 0 bases and J 5 bases, with 3 bases left between them. Germline loops: CDR1 SGHDT, CDR2 YYEEEE. The CDR3 nucleotides read TGTGCCAGCAGCTTGGGGAACGAGCAGTACTTC. Its translation is CASSLGNEQYF.

The chain carries TRBV6-4 and TRBJ1-3; TRBD1 matches at 10 bases. The CDR3 loop spans 16 amino acids. Germline lookup yields CDR1 MRHNA and CDR2 SNTAGT. V dropped 7 bases and J dropped 8; count of bases not matched to a gene: 14. The CDR3 spells CASISLSDRGLDTIYF. CDR3 nucleotide sequence: TGTGCCAGCATTTCTTTATCGGACAGGGGGTTAGACACCATATATTTT.

The chain carries TRBV30 and TRBJ1-3; D is possibly TRBD1 (5 bases). The V and J ends lost 4 bases and 0 bases respectively, with 10 bases between them. Per the germline V gene, CDR1 is GTSNPN and CDR2 is SVGIG (reference sequence). This CDR3 comprises 14 residues. The CDR3 sequence: CAWKKGHSGNTIYF. The CDR3 bases are TGTGCCTGGAAGAAGGGGCACTCTGGAAACACCATATATTTT.

The chain carries TRBV6-1 and TRBJ2-3, with D perhaps TRBD1 (6 bases). Germline V gene lookup returns CDR1 MNHNS and CDR2 SASEGT. V lost 7 bases and J lost 3, with 17 bases in between. This CDR3 has 15 residues. The CDR3 protein is CASTSEWDITDTQYF. The CDR3 bases are TGTGCCAGCACCTCGGAGTGGGACATAACAGATACGCAGTATTTT.

The chain combines TRBV27 with TRBJ1-2; possibly TRBD1 for D (5 bases). The CDR3 covers 12 residues. Deletions cut 11 bases from V and 6 bases from J, with 16 bases between. The V gene's germline CDR1 is MNHEY and CDR2 SMNVEV (reference sequence). CDR3 nucleotides: TGTGCCCTCCAGGGAGAAACTGATGGCTACACCTTC. Translating gives CALQGETDGYTF.

Concerning this clone itself: A junction end diverges from the germline sequence, so it may reflect a read error. CDR3 coding DNA: TGTGCTAGCAGCCCCAAGAGGACAGGGTACTACAATGAGCAGTTCTTC. It yields the protein CASSPKRTGYYNEQFF. The V call is TRBV7-7, the J call TRBJ2-1; 8 nucleotides agree with TRBD1. CDR1 and CDR2 (germline): SSHAT, FNYEAQ (reference sequence). The CDR3 length is 16 residues.

The V call is TRBV6-6, the J call TRBJ1-1; D is undetermined. The germline V and J ends were trimmed by 6 bases and 0 bases, with 8 bases remaining between them. CDR1 and CDR2 from the germline V gene are MNHNY and SVGAGI (reference sequence). The CDR3 length is 13 residues. The CDR3 DNA reads as TGTGCCAGCAGCCGGACCGTGAACACTGAAGCTTTCTTT. Amino acid sequence: CASSRTVNTEAFF.

The rearrangement uses TRBV7-9 and TRBJ1-1, with a tentative D call TRBD1 (6 bases). The CDR3 runs to 15 residues. Germline V gene data show CDR1 as SEHNR and CDR2 as FQNEAQ (reference sequence). Trimming stripped 5 bases from V and 5 bases from J, with 18 bases between. This CDR3 reads CASSPRGGGGTEAFF. The CDR3 coding sequence is TGTGCCAGCAGCCCGCGGGGAGGGGGAGGTACTGAAGCTTTCTTT.

V gene TRBV2 combines with J gene TRBJ2-3, with D unclear. V was pared by 6 bases and J by 5 bases, with 12 bases between. The CDR3 is 13 residues long. In germline, CDR1 is SNHLY, CDR2 FYNNEI. CDR3 region: CASRPIAGDTQYF. The CDR3 DNA reads as TGTGCCAGCAGACCAATAGCCGGAGATACGCAGTATTTT.

The chain couples TRBV11-2 to TRBJ2-7, with 10 bases that match TRBD1. The CDR3 covers 14 residues. The germline gives CDR1 SGHAT, CDR2 FQNNGV. V shed 5 bases and J 1 base; nucleotides not matched to a gene: 2. CDR3 region: CASSMDRGSYEQYF. The CDR3 bases are TGTGCCAGCAGCATGGACAGGGGGTCCTACGAGCAGTACTTC.

V gene TRBV2 combines with J gene TRBJ1-5; TRBD1 agrees at 8 bases. CDR1 and CDR2 from the germline V gene are SNHLY and FYNNEI. The CDR3 runs 14 residues. V lost 4 bases and J lost 7; bases outside the gene matches: 6. CDR3 in DNA: TGTGCCAGCAGTGTTTACAGGGGGTTGCAGCCCCAGCATTTT. Its protein is CASSVYRGLQPQHF.

This rearrangement joins TRBV6-5 to TRBJ2-7; D is perhaps TRBD1 (6 bases). The CDR3 contains 13 residues. Germline V gene lookup returns CDR1 MNHEY and CDR2 SVGAGI. The V end was cut by 2 bases, the J end by 2 bases, with 7 bases between. CDR3 sequence (DNA): TGTGCCAGCAGTTACAGGGGGACCTACGAGCAGTACTTC. This gives the protein CASSYRGTYEQYF.

This chain links TRBV6-6 with TRBJ2-7; possibly TRBD1 for D (6 bases). Germline V gives CDR1 MNHNY, CDR2 SVGAGI (reference sequence). Trimming left V 2 bases short and J 0 bases short, with 8 bases between. The length of the CDR3 is 14 residues. The CDR3 loop is CASSYDRNSYEQYF. CDR3 in DNA: TGTGCCAGCAGTTACGACAGGAACTCCTACGAGCAGTACTTC.

The chain uses TRBV5-1 and TRBJ2-5, with D unclear. Germline lookup yields CDR1 SGHRS and CDR2 YFSETQ. The CDR3 is 13 amino acids. V was shortened by 0 bases and J by 4 bases, with 7 bases between the two germline ends. This chain's CDR3 is CASSLGEAETQYF. The CDR3 bases are TGCGCCAGCAGCTTGGGGGAAGCAGAGACCCAGTACTTC.

V usage is TRBV4-2 and J usage is TRBJ2-7, with unresolved D. CDR1 and CDR2 (germline): LGHNA, YNFKEQ. The ends were cut back, 0 bases at V and 3 bases at J, with 0 bases in the middle. This CDR3 spans 11 amino acids. The CDR3 nucleotides read TGTGCCAGCAGCCAAGACTACGAGCAGTACTTC. Encoded protein: CASSQDYEQYF.

The chain links TRBV28 to TRBJ1-2; possible D gene TRBD1, 6 bases. V lost 10 bases to trimming and J lost 7 bases, with 19 bases between them. Germline values: CDR1 MDHEN, CDR2 SYDVKM. There are 13 residues in the CDR3. The CDR3 loop reads CATIAQGVFGYTF. As DNA, the CDR3 is TGTGCCACCATAGCACAGGGCGTTTTTGGCTACACCTTC.